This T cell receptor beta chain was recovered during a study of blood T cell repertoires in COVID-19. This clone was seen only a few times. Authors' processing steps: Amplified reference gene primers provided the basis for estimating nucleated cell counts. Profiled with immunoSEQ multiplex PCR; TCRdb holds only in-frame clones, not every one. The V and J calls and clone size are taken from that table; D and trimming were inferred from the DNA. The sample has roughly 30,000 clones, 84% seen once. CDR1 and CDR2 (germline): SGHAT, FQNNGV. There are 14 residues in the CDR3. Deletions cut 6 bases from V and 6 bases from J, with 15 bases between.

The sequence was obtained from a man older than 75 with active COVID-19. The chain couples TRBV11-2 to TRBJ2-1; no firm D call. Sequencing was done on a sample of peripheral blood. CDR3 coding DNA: TGTGCCAGCAGGACATTGGGCTTTACCAATGAGCAGTTCTTC. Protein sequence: CASRTLGFTNEQFF. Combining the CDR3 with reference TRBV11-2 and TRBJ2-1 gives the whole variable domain EAGVAQSPRYKIIEKRQSVAFWCNPISGHATLYWYQQILGQGPKLLIQFQNNGVVDDSQLPKDRFSAERLKGVDSTLKIQPAKLEDSAVYLCASRTLGFTNEQFFGPGTRLTVL.